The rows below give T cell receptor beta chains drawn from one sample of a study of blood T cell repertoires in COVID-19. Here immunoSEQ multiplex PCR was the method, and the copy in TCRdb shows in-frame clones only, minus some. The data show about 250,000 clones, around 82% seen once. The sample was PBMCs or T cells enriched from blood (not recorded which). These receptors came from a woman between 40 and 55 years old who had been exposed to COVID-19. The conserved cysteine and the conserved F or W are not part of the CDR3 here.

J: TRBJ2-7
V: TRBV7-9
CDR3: ASSSGQGGY

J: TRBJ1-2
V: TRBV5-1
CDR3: ASSSGGITGGYT

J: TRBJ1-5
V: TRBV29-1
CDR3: SVSQGRGNQPQH

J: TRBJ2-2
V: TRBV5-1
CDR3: ASSLALTLNAGELF

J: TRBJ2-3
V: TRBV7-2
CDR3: ASSLASTGPTDTQY

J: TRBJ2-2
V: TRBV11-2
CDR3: ASSLDSGPANTGELF

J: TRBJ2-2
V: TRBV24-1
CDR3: ATSDFERGGFPGELF

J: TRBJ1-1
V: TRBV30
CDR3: ASWTGGTEAF

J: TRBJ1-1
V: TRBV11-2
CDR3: ASSFTPGTGIGNTEAF

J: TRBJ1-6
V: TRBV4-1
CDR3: ASSVPPSGRQGSPLH

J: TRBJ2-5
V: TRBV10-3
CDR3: ATLAGGNQETQY

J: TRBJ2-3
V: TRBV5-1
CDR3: ASSLGGTATTSTDTQY

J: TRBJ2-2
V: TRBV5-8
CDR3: ASSLTMTSSPNTGELF

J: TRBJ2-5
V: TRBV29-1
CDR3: SVAGTSGAHAN

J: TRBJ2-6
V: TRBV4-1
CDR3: ASSQVGAQSSGANVLT

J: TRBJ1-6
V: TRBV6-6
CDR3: ASGGGNSPLH

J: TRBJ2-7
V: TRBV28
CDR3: ASSSGTGVVEQY

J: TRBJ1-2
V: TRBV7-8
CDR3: ASSLASGWGYT

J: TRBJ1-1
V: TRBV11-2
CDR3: ASSLRTGTGVTEAF

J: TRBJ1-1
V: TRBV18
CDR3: ASSPGGGNTEAF

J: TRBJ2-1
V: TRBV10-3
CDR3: AISEWTSGENNEQF

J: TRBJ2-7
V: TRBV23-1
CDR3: ASSQIGGYLKNEQY

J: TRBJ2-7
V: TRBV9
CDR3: ASSVGGTGAYEQY

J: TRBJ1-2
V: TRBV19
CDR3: ASTPDRPSALRGGYT

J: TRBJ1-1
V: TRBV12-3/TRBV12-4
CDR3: ASVIGAEAF

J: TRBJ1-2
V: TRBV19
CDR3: ASSTRQGSHGYT

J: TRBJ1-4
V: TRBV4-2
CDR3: ASSQDSATNEKLF

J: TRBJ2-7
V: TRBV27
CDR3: ASRPDERGAYEQY

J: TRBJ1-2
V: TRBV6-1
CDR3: ASSEDRVANYGYT

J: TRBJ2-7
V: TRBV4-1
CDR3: ASSQEGAGGRDEQY

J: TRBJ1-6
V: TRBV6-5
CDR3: ASSLPPAVH

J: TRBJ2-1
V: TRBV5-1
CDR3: ASSLGRTSGGYNEQF

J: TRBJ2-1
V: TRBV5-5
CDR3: ASSLAGQLSYNEQF

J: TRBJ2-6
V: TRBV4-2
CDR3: ASSQDMSGALRANVLT

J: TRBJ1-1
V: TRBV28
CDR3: ASSPTGGSEAF

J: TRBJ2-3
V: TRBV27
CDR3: ASSLTPAADTQY

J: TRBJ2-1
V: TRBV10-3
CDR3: AISSGLEYNEQF

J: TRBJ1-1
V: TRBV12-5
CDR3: ASASWGGTEAF

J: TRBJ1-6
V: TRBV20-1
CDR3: SASVGSSYNSPLH

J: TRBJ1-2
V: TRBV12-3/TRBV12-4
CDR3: ASSLELDYGYT

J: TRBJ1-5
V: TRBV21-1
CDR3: ASSTARQGACNQPQH

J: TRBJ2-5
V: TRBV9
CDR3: ASNEEGLAEETQY

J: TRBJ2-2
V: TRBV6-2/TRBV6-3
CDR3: ASSLLAGGTGELF

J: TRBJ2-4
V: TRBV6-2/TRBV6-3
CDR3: ASSYTPFERGGLNIQY

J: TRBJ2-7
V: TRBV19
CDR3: ASSQGTSGGLVGEQY

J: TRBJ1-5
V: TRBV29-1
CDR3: SAAAGGDQPQH

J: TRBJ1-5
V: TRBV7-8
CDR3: ASSLGTGSSQPQH

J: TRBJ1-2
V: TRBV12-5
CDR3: ASGLVGKGQGAGVRDGYT

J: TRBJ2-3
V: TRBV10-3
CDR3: AISPHGSGRSTDTQY

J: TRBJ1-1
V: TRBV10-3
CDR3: AISGTGGTEAF